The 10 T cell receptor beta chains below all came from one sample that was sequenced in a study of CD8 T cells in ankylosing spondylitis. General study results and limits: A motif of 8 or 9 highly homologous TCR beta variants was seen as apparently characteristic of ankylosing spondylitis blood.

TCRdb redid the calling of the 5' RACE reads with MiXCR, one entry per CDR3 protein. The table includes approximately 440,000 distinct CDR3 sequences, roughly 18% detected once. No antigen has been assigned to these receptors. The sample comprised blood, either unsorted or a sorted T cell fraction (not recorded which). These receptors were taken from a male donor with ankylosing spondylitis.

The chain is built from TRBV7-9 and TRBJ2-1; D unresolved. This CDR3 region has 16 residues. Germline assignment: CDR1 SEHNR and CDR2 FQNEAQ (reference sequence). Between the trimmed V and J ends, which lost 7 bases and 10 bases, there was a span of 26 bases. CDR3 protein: CASTSPSPYEVGEQFF. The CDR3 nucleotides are TGTGCCAGCACCTCGCCGTCCCCCTATGAGGTAGGCGAGCAGTTCTTC.

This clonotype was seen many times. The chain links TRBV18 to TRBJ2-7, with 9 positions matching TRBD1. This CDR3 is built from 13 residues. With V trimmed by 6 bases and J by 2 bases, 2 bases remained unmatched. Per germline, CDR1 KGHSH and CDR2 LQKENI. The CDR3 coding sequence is TGTGCCAGCTCCCGGGACAGGGCCTACGAGCAGTACTTC. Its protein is CASSRDRAYEQYF. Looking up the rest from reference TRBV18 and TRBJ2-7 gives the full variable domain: NAGVMQNPRHLVRRRGQEARLRCSPMKGHSHVYWYRQLPEEGLKFMVYLQKENIIDESGMPKERFSAEFPKEGPSILRIQQVVRGDSAAYFCASSRDRAYEQYFGPGTRLTVT.

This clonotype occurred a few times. The CDR3 loop reads CASKDRDSNQPQHF. As DNA, the CDR3 is TGTGCCAGTAAGGATCGAGACAGTAATCAGCCCCAGCATTTT. The chain links TRBV19 to TRBJ1-5; TRBD1 is a possible D gene (5 bases). CDR1 LNHDA and CDR2 SQIVND come from the germline V gene (reference sequence). Trimming took 7 bases from V and 4 from J, leaving 14 bases between them. The CDR3 runs to 14 residues.

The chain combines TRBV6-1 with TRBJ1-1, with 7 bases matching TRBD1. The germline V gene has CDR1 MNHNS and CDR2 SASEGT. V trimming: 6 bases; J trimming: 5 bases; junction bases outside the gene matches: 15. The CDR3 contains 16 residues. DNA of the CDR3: TGTGCCAGCAGCATGTGGGACAGCCTAGGTTTTACTGAAGCTTTCTTT. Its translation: CASSMWDSLGFTEAFF.

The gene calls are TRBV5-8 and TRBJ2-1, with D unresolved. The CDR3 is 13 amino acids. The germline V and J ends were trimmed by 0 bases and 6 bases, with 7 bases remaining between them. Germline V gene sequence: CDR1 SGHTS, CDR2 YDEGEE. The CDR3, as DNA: TGTGCCAGCAGCTTGGCCCGATTCAATGAGCAGTTCTTC. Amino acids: CASSLARFNEQFF.

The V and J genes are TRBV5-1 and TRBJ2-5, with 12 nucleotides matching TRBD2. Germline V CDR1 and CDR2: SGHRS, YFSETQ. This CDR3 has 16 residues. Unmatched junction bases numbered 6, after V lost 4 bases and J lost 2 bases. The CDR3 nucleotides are TGCGCCAGCAGCCCAGGGACTAGCGGGTCGCAAGAGACCCAGTACTTC. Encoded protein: CASSPGTSGSQETQYF.

The CDR3 protein is CSARGLAGSNQPQHF. Written as DNA, the CDR3 is TGCAGTGCTAGGGGACTCGCGGGGAGCAATCAGCCCCAGCATTTT. The chain uses TRBV20-1 and TRBJ1-5, with TRBD1 as a possible D gene (5 bases). The ends were cut back, 3 bases at V and 1 base at J, with 13 bases in the middle. This CDR3 comprises 15 residues. Germline assignment: CDR1 DFQATT and CDR2 SNEGSKA (reference sequence).

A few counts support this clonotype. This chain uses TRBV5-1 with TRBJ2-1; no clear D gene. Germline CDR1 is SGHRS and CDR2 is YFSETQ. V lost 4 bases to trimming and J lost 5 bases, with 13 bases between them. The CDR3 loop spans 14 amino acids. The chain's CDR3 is CASSESIRDNEQFF. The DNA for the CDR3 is TGCGCCAGCAGCGAGTCTATCAGAGACAATGAGCAGTTCTTC.

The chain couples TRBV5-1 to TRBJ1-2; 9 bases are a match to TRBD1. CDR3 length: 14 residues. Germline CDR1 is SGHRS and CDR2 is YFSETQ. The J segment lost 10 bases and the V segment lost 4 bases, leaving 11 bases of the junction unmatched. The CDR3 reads CASSPVDRGRNYTF. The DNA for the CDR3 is TGCGCCAGCAGCCCCGTGGACAGGGGAAGAAACTACACCTTC.

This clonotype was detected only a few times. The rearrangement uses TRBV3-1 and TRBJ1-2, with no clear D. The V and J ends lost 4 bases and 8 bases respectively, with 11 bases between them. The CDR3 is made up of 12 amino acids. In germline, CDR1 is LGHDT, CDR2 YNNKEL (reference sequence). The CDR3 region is CASSRGPEGYTF. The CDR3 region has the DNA TGTGCCAGCAGCCGAGGCCCGGAGGGCTACACCTTC.